This TCR beta chain is drawn from a study of cytomegalovirus exposure and HLA in healthy donors. Deletions cut 3 bases from V and 0 bases from J, with 13 bases between. The length of the CDR3 is 17 residues. The germline CDR1 and CDR2 sequences are SGHNT and YYREEE (reference sequence). PCR used 60 Vbeta primers and 13 Jbeta primers. Produced via immunoSEQ multiplex PCR; TCRdb's table is partial and in-frame only. The sample has around 140,000 clones; about 79% are singletons. The chain joins TRBV5-4 to TRBJ2-6, with D maybe TRBD1 (5 bases). The TCR originated in a female donor in good health and CMV-seropositive. What was sequenced was PBMCs. CDR3 amino acids: CASSWGGQPSGANVLTF. The CDR3 DNA is TGTGCCAGCAGCTGGGGCGGACAACCCTCTGGGGCCAACGTCCTGACTTTC.